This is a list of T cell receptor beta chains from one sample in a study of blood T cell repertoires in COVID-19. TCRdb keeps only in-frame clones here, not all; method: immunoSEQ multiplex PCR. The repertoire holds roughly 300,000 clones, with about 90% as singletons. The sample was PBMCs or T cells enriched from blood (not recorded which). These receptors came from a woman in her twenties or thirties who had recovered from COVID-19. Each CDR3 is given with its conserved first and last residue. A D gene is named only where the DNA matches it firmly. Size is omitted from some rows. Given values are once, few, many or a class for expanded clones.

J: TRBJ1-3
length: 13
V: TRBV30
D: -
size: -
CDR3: CAWGEQSGNTIYF
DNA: TGTGCCTGGGGGGAACAGTCTGGAAACACCATATATTTT

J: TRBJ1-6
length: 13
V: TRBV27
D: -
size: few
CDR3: CASSSTTNSPLHF
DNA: TGTGCCAGCAGTTCAACTACTAATTCACCCCTCCACTTT

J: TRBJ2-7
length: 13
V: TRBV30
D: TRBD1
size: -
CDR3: CAGGTGSSYEQYF
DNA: TGTGCCGGAGGGACAGGGAGCTCCTACGAGCAGTACTTC

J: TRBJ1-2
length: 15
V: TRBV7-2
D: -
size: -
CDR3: CASSLVGQGNYGYTF
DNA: TGTGCCAGCAGCTTAGTGGGCCAGGGGAACTATGGCTACACCTTC

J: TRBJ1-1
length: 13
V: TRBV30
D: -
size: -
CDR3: CAWTGSLGTEAFF
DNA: TGTGCCTGGACAGGGTCGTTGGGCACTGAAGCTTTCTTT

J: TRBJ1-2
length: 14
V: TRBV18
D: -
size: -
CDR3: CASSPLDSAYGYTF
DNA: TGTGCCAGCTCTCCGCTGGACAGCGCCTATGGCTACACCTTC

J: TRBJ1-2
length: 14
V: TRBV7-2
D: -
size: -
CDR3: CASSFGIQDYGYTF
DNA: TGTGCCAGCAGCTTCGGAATACAGGACTATGGCTACACCTTC

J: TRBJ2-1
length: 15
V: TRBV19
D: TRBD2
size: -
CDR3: CASRIAGGPYNEQFF
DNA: TGTGCCAGTAGGATAGCGGGGGGGCCCTACAATGAGCAGTTCTTC

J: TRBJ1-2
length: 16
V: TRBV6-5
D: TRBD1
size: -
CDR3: CASSYLPGQSNYGYTF
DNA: TGTGCCAGCAGTTACTTGCCGGGACAGTCTAACTATGGCTACACCTTC

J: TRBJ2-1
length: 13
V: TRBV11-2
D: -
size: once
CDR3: CASSLGGVGEQFF
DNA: TGTGCCAGCAGCTTAGGGGGGGTCGGTGAGCAGTTCTTC

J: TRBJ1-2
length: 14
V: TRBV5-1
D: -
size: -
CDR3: CASSPTQANYGYTF
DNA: TGCGCCAGCAGCCCAACGCAGGCGAACTATGGCTACACCTTC

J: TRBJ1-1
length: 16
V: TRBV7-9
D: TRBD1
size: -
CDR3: CASSDTDRGLNTEAFF
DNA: TGTGCCAGCAGCGATACGGACAGGGGATTGAACACTGAAGCTTTCTTT

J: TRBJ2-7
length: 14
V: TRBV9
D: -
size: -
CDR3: CASSAPGHPYEQYF
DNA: TGTGCCAGCAGCGCCCCGGGACATCCCTACGAGCAGTACTTC

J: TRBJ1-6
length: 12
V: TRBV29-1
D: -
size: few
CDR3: CSVREAGSPLHF
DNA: TGCAGCGTCAGGGAAGCTGGCTCACCCCTCCACTTT

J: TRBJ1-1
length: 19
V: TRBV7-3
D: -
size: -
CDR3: CASSLTLTGLGQKGSEAFF
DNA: TGTGCCAGCAGCTTAACGTTAACAGGCCTAGGCCAGAAGGGTTCTGAAGCTTTCTTT